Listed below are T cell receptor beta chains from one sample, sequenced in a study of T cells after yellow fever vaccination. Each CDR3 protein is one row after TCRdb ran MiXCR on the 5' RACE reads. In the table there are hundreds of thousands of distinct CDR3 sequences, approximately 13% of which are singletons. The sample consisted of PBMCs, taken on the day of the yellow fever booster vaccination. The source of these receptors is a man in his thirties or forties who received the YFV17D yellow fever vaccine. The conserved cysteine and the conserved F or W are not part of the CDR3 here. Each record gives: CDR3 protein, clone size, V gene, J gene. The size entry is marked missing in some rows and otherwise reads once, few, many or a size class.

ASSSPILREESYEQY	few	TRBV28	TRBJ2-7
ASSPPGLAGEATQY	few	TRBV18	TRBJ2-3
ASSLALAGRELF	many	TRBV5-1	TRBJ2-2
ASSSPVFYEQY	few	TRBV12-3/TRBV12-4	TRBJ2-7
ASSLDFTDTQY	few	TRBV7-2	TRBJ2-3
ASSYNQIQY	few	TRBV6-2/TRBV6-3	TRBJ2-4
ASSRTRGPDEKLF	few	TRBV7-2	TRBJ1-4
SPWGIDYGYT	-	TRBV29-1	TRBJ1-2
SARDSGYHQPQH	-	TRBV20-1	TRBJ1-5
ASSLGGTQLLETQY	-	TRBV7-2	TRBJ2-5
AKVIGGTKNIQY	-	TRBV6-2/TRBV6-3	TRBJ2-4
ASSPTSADNEQF	-	TRBV7-2	TRBJ2-1
ASSPPAGSTDTQY	-	TRBV18	TRBJ2-3
ASSHLAGGQETQY	-	TRBV12-3/TRBV12-4	TRBJ2-5
ASKRFTGELF	-	TRBV27	TRBJ2-2
ATSREQGADYGYT	few	TRBV15	TRBJ1-2
ASSQYRGGNYEQY	few	TRBV28	TRBJ2-7
ASSLSHKGTGGEQY	many	TRBV7-9	TRBJ2-7
ASSVETGRAAETQY	few	TRBV9	TRBJ2-5
ASSAGRYTEAF	-	TRBV11-2	TRBJ1-1